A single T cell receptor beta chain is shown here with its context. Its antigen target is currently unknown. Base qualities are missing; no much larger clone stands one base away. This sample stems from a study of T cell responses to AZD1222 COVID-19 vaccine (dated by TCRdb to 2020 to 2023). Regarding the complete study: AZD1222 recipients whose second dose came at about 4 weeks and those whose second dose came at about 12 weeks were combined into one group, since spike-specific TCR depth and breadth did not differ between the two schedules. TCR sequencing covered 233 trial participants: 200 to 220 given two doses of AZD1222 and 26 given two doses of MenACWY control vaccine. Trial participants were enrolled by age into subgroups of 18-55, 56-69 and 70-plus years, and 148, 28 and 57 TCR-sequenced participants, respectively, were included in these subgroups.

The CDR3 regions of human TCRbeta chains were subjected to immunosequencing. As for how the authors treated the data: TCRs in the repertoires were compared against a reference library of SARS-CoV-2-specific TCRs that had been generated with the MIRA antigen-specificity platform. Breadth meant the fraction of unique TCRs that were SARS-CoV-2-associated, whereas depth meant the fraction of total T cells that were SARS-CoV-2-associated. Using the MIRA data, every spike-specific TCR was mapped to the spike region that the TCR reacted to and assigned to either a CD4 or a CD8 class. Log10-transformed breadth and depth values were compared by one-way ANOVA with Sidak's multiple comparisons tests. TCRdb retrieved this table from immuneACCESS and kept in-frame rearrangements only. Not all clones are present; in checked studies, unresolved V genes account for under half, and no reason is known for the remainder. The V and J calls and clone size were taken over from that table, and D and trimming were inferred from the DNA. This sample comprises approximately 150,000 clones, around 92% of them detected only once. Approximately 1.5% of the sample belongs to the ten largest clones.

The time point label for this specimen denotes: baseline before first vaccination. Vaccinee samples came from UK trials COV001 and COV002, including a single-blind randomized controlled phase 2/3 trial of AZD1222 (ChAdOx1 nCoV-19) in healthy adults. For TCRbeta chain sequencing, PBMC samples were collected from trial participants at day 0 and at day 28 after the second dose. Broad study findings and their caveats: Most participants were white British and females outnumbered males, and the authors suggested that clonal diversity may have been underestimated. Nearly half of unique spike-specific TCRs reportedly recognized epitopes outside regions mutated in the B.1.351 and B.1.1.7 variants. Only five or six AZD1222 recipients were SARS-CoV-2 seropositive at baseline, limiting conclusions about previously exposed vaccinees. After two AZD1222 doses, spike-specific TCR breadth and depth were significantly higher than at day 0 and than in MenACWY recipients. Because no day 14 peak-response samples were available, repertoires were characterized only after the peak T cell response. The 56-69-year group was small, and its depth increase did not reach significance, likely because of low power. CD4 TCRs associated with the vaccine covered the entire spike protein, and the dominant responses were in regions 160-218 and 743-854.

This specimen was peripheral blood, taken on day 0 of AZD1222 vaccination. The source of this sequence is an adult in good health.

In nucleotide form, the sequence is TGTGCCAGCAGCTTAGTGGCCAAAAACATTCAGTACTTC. This translates into CASSLVAKNIQYF. This sequence uses TRBV7-2 and TRBJ2-4, with no D gene named confidently. From the cysteine through the phenylalanine, the CDR3 covers 13 amino acids. Only the CDR3 DNA stays, 39 bases, in frame from base 1. V is cut by 1 base and J by 1 base, and the space between the germline ends is 2 bases. The germline V gene gives CDR1 as SGHTA and CDR2 as FQGNSA.